The T cell receptor beta chain described here comes from a study of CD8 T cells in Susac syndrome. Study in general: Within the sequenced group of Susac syndrome patients, five or six showed active disease and about 8 were in remission.

Germline CDR1 and CDR2: MGHDK and SYGVNS. The CDR3 covers 12 residues. With 6 bases removed from V and 1 base from J, the gap between germline ends came to 5 bases. This clonotype occurred a few times. A quantity of 0.5 to 1 ug RNA underwent reverse transcription using random hexamers. TCRdb ran MiXCR on the immunoSEQ multiplex PCR reads and lists one entry per CDR3 protein. The data show some 110,000 distinct CDR3 sequences, nearly 96% seen once. TEMRA cells were FACS-enriched, and CD8+ and CD4+ T cells were isolated negatively. Source material: CD4+ T cells from PBMCs. The source is a human donor with Susac syndrome. The chain recombines TRBV25-1 with TRBJ2-3; D is undetermined. The DNA for the CDR3 is TGTGCCAGCAGGGGCGGCACAGATACGCAGTATTTT. Translated, it gives CASRGGTDTQYF. Combining the CDR3 with reference TRBV25-1 and TRBJ2-3 gives the whole variable domain EADIYQTPRYLVIGTGKKITLECSQTMGHDKMYWYQQDPGMELHLIHYSYGVNSTEKGDLSSESTVSRIRTEHFPLTLESARPSHTSQYLCASRGGTDTQYFGPGTRLTVL.